This T cell receptor (beta chain) came from a study of blood T cell repertoires in COVID-19. At the level of the study: Donors in the United States, Italy and Spain gave samples during acute or convalescent COVID-19. Sources were T cells, B-cell-depleted T cells, or PBMCs; the material itself was cDNA or gDNA.

Authors' methods: Amplification of reference gene primers was used by the study to estimate nucleated cell counts. The protocol was immunoSEQ multiplex PCR, while the TCRdb copy is restricted to in-frame clones and leaves out a portion. Clonal size and the V and J genes are those of that table, whereas D and trimming came from the DNA. The table has 270,000 or so clones, 90% seen once. Germline-derived CDR1 and CDR2 are MNHEY and SVGAGI. Trimming took 0 bases from V and 1 from J, leaving 10 bases between them. The CDR3 spans 16 residues. This receptor was taken from an older woman with COVID-19, enrolled during active disease. The chain employs TRBV6-5 and TRBJ1-3; D may be TRBD1 (6 bases). Sequenced: peripheral blood. CDR3 sequence (DNA): TGTGCCAGCAGTTACTCTGGGGGGGCTTCTGGAAACACCATATATTTT. Protein sequence: CASSYSGGASGNTIYF.